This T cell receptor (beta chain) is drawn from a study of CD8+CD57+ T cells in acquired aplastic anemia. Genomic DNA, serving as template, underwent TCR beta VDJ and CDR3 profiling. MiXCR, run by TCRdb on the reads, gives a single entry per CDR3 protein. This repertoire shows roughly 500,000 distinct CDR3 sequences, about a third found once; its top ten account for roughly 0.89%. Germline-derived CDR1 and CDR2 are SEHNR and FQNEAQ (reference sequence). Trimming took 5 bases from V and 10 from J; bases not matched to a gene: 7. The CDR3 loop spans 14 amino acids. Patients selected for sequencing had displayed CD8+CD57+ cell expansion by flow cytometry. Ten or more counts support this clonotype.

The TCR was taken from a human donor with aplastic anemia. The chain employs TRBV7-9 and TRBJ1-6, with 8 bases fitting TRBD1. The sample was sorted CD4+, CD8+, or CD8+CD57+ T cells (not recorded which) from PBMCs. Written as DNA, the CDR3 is TGTGCCAGCAGCCCAGGACAGGGTCGATCACCCCTCCACTTT. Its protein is CASSPGQGRSPLHF.